This entry features one TCR beta chain sequence. Data came from immunoSEQ multiplex PCR; TCRdb stores just in-frame clones and leaves some out. The table records approximately 85,000 clones, 75% to 90% of them present only once. The germline V gene has CDR1 SEHNR and CDR2 FQNEAQ (reference sequence). Trimming took off 5 bases at V and 10 bases at J, with 12 bases between the two ends. The CDR3 totals 12 residues. These data originate in a study of glioma-infiltrating T cells after dendritic cell vaccination. Time point: after dendritic cell vaccination, including at tumor progression/relapse. The input for sequencing was blood, taken after dendritic cell vaccination. The chain carries TRBV7-9 and TRBJ2-1; TRBD2 is a possible D gene (5 bases). The TCR comes from a human donor with glioblastoma. CDR3 sequence reads: CASSRGGAEQFF. CDR3 bases: TGTGCCAGCAGCCGGGGTGGAGCAGAGCAGTTCTTC.